This T cell receptor beta chain is drawn from a study of vaccination and CD4 T cells after COVID-19. The treatment is: approximately 9-day PBMC culture with coronavirus spike peptide pools or control peptides (ViraFEST assay). Scientists ran DNA taken from cultured CD4+ T cells through the Oncomine TCR Beta short-read assay for sequencing. TCRdb recomputed calls from the PCR reads with MiXCR, one row per CDR3 protein. This sample has roughly 13,000 distinct CDR3 sequences, with 74% found just once. A few counts support this clonotype. Its specificity is not known. The CDR3 runs 12 residues. Germline V lookup: CDR1 MDHEN, CDR2 SYDVKM. The V and J ends lost 9 bases and 3 bases respectively, with 9 bases between them.

Material for sequencing was CD4+ T cells from blood, cultured in vitro. The J gene is TRBJ1-5, the V gene TRBV28; the D is unclear. The receptor was isolated from a human donor who had recovered from COVID-19. The DNA of the CDR3 is TGTGCCAGGAGTAGGAACAATCAGCCCCAGCATTTT. This translates into CARSRNNQPQHF.